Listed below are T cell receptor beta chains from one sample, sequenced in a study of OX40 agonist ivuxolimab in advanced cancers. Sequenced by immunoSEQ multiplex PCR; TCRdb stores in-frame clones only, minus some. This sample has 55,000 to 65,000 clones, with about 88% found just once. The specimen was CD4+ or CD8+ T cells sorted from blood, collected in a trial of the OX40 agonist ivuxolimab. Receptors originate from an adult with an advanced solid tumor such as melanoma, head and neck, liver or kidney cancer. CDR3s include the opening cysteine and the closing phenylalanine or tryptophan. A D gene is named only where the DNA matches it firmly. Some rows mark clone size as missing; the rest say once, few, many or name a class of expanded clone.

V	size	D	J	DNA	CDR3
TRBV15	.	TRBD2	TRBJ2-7	TGTGCCACCAGCAGAGATTTTAGACTAGCGGGAGGGCTACGAGTCTCCTACGAGCAGTACTTC	CATSRDFRLAGGLRVSYEQYF
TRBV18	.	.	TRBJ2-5	TGTGCCAGCTCACCCCCGACGTGGGGGGAAGAGACCCAGTACTTC	CASSPPTWGEETQYF
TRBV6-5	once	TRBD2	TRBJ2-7	TGTGCCAGCAGTTATCGACTAGCGTTCTACGAGCAGTACTTC	CASSYRLAFYEQYF
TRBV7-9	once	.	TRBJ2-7	TGTGCCAGCAGCAATCAGGACGTCTCCTACGAGCAGTACTTC	CASSNQDVSYEQYF
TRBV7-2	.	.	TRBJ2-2	TGTGCCAGCAGAACTAACACCGGGGAGCTGTTTTTT	CASRTNTGELFF
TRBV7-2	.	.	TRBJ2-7	TGTGCCAGCAGCACAGGTTACGAGCAGTACTTC	CASSTGYEQYF
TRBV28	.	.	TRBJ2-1	TGTGCCAGCACCCTGGGGTACAATGAGCAGTTCTTC	CASTLGYNEQFF
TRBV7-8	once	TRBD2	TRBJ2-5	TGTGCCAGCTCCGACTTAGCGGGATGGGGTGGGGAGACCCAGTACTTC	CASSDLAGWGGETQYF
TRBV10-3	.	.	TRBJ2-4	TGTGCCCATGGGGCGGGAGGACAGGGCATTCAGTACTTC	CAHGAGGQGIQYF
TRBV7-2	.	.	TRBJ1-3	TGTGCCAGCAGCTTAGTCGGGGCTGGAAACACCATATATTTT	CASSLVGAGNTIYF
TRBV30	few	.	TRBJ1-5	TGTGCCTGGAGCGCCGGGGACTTGAGAGGTCAGCCCCAGCATTTT	CAWSAGDLRGQPQHF
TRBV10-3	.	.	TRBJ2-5	TGTGCCATCAGCTTTCGACCCGCAAGTGAGACCCAGTACTTC	CAISFRPASETQYF
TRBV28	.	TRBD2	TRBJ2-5	TGTGCCAGCAGGTTACCGGGACTAGCGGGAGGAGGAGAGACCCAGTACTTC	CASRLPGLAGGGETQYF
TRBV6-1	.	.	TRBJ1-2	TGTGCCAGCAGTGAAGGACCGGGGACGCGAAACTATGGCTACACCTTC	CASSEGPGTRNYGYTF
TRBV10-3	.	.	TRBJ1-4	TGTGCCATCAGTCAGACCGACACTAATGAAAAACTGTTTTTT	CAISQTDTNEKLFF
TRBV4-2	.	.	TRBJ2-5	TGTGCCAGCAGCCACGACCGTTGGGGGGAGACCCAGTACTTC	CASSHDRWGETQYF
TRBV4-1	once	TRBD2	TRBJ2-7	TGCGCCAGCAGCCGACGGGAGGGCTACGAGCAGTACTTC	CASSRREGYEQYF
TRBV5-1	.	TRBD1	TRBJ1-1	TGCGCCAGCAGCTTGGGACAGGGGGCGAACACTGAAGCTTTCTTT	CASSLGQGANTEAFF
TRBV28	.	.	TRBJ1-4	TGTGCCAGCAGTAGGGAGGTGAGGGAAAAACTGTTTTTT	CASSREVREKLFF
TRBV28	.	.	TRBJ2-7	TGTGCCAGCAACCCGGGCAATGTCTACGAGCAGTACTTC	CASNPGNVYEQYF
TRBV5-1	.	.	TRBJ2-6	TGCGCCAGCAGCCCCAACGTCTTCTCTGGGGCCAACGTCCTGACTTTC	CASSPNVFSGANVLTF
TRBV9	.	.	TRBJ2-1	TGTGCCAGCAGCCCCACCAGCCTCAATGAGCAGTTCTTC	CASSPTSLNEQFF
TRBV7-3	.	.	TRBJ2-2	TGTGCCAGCAGCCTCAACAGGAACACCGGGGAGCTGTTTTTT	CASSLNRNTGELFF
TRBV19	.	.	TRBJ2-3	TGTGCCAGTAGTATAGCGGGGGGCACAGATACGCAGTATTTT	CASSIAGGTDTQYF
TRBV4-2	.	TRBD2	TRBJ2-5	TGTGCCAGCAGCCACGTTAGAAGCGGGAGGGCCTTTGGCCAAGAGACCCAGTACTTC	CASSHVRSGRAFGQETQYF
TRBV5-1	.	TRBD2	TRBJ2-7	TGCGCCAGCAGCCTTTACAGCGGGAGTGATAACCCCTACGAGCAGTACTTC	CASSLYSGSDNPYEQYF
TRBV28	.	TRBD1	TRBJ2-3	TGTGCCAGCAGACCGAGGGGACAGGGTAGAGATACGCAGTATTTT	CASRPRGQGRDTQYF
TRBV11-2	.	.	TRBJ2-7	TGTGCCAGCAGCTCTCAGGGGGGAAACTACGAGCAGTACTTC	CASSSQGGNYEQYF
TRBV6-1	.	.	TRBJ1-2	TGTGCCAGCAATTTCGACCGGGCCGGTAGCTACACCTTC	CASNFDRAGSYTF
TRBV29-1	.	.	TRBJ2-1	TGCAGCGCCCACCCCCCAGGGCTCGATGAGCAGTTCTTC	CSAHPPGLDEQFF
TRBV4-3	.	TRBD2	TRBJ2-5	TGCGCCAGCAGCCAAGGCACTAGCGGGAGGCTTGGGATTTCCGAGACCCAGTACTTC	CASSQGTSGRLGISETQYF
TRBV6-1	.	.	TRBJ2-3	TGTGCCAGCAGTGTAAGCATCGCAGATACGCAGTATTTT	CASSVSIADTQYF